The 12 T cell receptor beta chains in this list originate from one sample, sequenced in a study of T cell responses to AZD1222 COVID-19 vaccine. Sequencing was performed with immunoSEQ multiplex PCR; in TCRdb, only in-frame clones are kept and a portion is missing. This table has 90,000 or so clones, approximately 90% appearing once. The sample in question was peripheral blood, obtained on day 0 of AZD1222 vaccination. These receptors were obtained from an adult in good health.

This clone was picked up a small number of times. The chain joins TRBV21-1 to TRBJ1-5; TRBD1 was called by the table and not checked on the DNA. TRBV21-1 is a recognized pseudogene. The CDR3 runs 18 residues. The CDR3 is CASSKVSVAGGPGQPQHF. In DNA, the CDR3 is TGTGCCAGCAGCAAAGTATCCGTCGCAGGGGGACCCGGACAGCCCCAGCATTTT.

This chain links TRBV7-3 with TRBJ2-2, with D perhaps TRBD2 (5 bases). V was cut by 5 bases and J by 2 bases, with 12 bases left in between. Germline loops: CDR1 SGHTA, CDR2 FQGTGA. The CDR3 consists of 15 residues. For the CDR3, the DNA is TGTGCCAGCAGCCCGAGGGAGTACAACACCGGGGAGCTGTTTTTT. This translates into CASSPREYNTGELFF.

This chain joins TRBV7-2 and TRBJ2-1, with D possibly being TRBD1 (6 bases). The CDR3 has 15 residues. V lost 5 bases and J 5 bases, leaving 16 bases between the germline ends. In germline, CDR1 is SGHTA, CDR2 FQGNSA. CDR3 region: CASSHGQTIDNEQFF. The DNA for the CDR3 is TGTGCCAGCAGCCACGGACAGACCATAGACAATGAGCAGTTCTTC.

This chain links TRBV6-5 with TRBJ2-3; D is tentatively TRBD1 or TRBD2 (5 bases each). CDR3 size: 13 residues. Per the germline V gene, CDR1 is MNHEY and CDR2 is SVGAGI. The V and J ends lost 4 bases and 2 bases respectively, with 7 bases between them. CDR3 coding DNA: TGTGCCAGCAGTTGGGGGTCCACAGATACGCAGTATTTT. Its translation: CASSWGSTDTQYF.

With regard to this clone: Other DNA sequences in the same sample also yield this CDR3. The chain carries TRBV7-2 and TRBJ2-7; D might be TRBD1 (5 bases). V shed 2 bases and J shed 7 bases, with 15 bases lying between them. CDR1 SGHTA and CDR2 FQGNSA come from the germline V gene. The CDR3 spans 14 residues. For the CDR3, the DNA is TGTGCCAGCAGCTTAAGTCAGGGCCTCGGGGAGCAGTACTTC. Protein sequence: CASSLSQGLGEQYF.

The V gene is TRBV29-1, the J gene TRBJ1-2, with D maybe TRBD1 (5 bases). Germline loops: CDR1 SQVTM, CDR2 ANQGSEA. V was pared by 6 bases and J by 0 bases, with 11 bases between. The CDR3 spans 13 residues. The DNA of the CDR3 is TGCAGCGTCGTCGGCAGGGCTAACTATGGCTACACCTTC. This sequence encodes CSVVGRANYGYTF.

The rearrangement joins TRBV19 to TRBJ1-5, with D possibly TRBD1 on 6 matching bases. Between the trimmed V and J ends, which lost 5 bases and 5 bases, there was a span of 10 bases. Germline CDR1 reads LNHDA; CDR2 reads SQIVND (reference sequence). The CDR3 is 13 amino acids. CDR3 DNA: TGTGCCAGTAGTCTCGGACAGTATCAGCCCCAGCATTTT. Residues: CASSLGQYQPQHF.

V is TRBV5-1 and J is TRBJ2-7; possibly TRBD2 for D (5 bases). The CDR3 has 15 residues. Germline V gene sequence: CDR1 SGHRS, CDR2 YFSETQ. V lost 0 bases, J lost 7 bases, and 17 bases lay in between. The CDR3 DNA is TGCGCCAGCAGCTTGGATCCTTTCCGGCCGGGAGAGCAGTACTTC. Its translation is CASSLDPFRPGEQYF.

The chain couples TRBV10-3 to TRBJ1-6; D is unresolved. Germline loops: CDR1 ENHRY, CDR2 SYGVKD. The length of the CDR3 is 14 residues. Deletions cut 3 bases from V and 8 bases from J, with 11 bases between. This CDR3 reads CAISDQQSDSPLHF. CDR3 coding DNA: TGTGCCATCAGTGATCAACAATCGGATTCACCCCTCCACTTT.

CDR3 sequence (DNA): TGTGCCATCGCTGGACAGGGGGCCAATCAGCCCCAGCATTTT. Its translation is CAIAGQGANQPQHF. This chain uses TRBV10-3 with TRBJ1-5; 11 bases fit TRBD1. Germline values: CDR1 ENHRY, CDR2 SYGVKD. This CDR3 is 14 amino acids long. V trimming: 8 bases; J trimming: 3 bases; junction bases outside the gene matches: 3.

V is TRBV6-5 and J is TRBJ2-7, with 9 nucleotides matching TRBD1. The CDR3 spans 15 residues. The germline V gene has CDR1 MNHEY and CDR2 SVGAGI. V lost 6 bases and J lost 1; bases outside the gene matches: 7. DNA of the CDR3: TGTGCCAGCAGACATCAACAGGGGGCATCCTACGAGCAGTACTTC. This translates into CASRHQQGASYEQYF.

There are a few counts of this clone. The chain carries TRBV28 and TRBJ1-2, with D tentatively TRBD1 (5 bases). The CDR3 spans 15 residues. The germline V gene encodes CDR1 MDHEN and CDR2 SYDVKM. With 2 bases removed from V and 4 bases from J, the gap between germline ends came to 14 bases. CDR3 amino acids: CASSLAGRVGYGYTF. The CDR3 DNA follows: TGTGCCAGCAGTTTAGCAGGGCGGGTGGGCTATGGCTACACCTTC.